The 17 T cell receptor beta chains listed next were all sequenced from one sample in a study of shared T cell receptors in the human thymus. Profiled with immunoSEQ multiplex PCR; TCRdb holds only in-frame clones, not every one. The table includes hundreds of thousands of clones, 80% to 90% detected once. These data were also reused for a study on human thymus T cells.

The material sequenced was thymocytes. All receptors derive from a boy under three years old with a congenital heart defect.

The V call is TRBV12-5, the J call TRBJ2-5; 8 nucleotides agree with TRBD1. V lost 7 bases to trimming and J lost 6 bases; unmatched junction nucleotides: 7. Per germline, CDR1 LGHNT and CDR2 FRNRAP. CDR3 size: 13 residues. CDR3 sequence reads: CASVLTGVKTQYF. The CDR3 bases are TGTGCTAGTGTCCTGACAGGGGTGAAGACCCAGTACTTC.

The V gene is TRBV10-1, the J gene TRBJ2-7; 9 bases fit TRBD1. V gave up 0 bases and J gave up 6 bases; unmatched junction bases: 0. Per the germline V gene, CDR1 is WNHNN and CDR2 is SYGVQD (reference sequence). This CDR3 has 13 residues. The CDR3 DNA reads TGCGCCAGCAGTGAGTCGACAGGGGGCGAGCAGTACTTC. Protein product: CASSESTGGEQYF.

The chain is built from TRBV10-2 and TRBJ2-3; D unclear. This CDR3 region has 12 residues. CDR1 and CDR2 (germline): WSHSY, SAAADI. Deletions cut 4 bases from V and 1 base from J, with 3 bases between. DNA for the CDR3: TGCGCCAGCAGTGCAGGCACAGATACGCAGTATTTT. Translating gives CASSAGTDTQYF.

The V call is TRBV27, the J call TRBJ2-2; D gene uncertain. The CDR3 spans 16 residues. Trimming shortened V by 0 bases and J by 2 bases, and 10 bases separated the two germline ends. Looked up from germline, CDR1 is MNHEY and CDR2 is SMNVEV (reference sequence). The CDR3: CASSLSRWYNTGELFF. The CDR3 region has the DNA TGTGCCAGCAGTTTATCGCGTTGGTATAACACCGGGGAGCTGTTTTTT.

The chain links TRBV15 to TRBJ2-7; 9 bases are a match to TRBD1. The V segment lost 1 base and the J segment 6 bases; nucleotides outside the gene matches: 4. The CDR3 has 14 amino acids. Germline lookup yields CDR1 LNHNV and CDR2 YYDKDF (reference sequence). In DNA form, the CDR3 reads TGTGCCACCAGCAGAGTTGACAGGGGGGGCGAGCAGTACTTC. Encoded protein: CATSRVDRGGEQYF.

This sequence joins TRBV15 and TRBJ2-3, with 14 bases that match TRBD2. Germline-derived CDR1 and CDR2 are LNHNV and YYDKDF (reference sequence). Trimming removed 4 bases from V and 2 bases from J; junction bases left unmatched: 5. The CDR3 spans 17 residues. CDR3 sequence (DNA): TGTGCCACCAGCAAGGGACTAGCGGGAGTATTCACAGATACGCAGTATTTT. Its translation: CATSKGLAGVFTDTQYF.

This clone appeared once. CDR3 coding DNA: TGTGCCAGCAGCGGACAGGGAAGAGGGGCCTATGGCTACACCTTC. It translates to CASSGQGRGAYGYTF. The genes are TRBV14 and TRBJ1-2; 8 nucleotides line up with TRBD1. The CDR3 is 15 residues long. Per germline, CDR1 SGHDN and CDR2 FVKESK. Germline trimming cut 5 bases from V and 4 bases from J; bases unmatched to any gene: 9.

This chain connects TRBV25-1 to TRBJ1-6; 10 nucleotides agree with TRBD1. Germline CDR1 and CDR2: MGHDK and SYGVNS. The V gene end was trimmed by 5 bases and the J gene end by 6 bases; junction bases not matched to a gene: 7. This CDR3 region has 16 residues. Here the CDR3 reads CASSTLRDRGNSPLHF. The CDR3 nucleotides read TGTGCCAGCAGTACCCTCCGGGACAGGGGTAATTCACCCCTCCACTTT.

A word on this clone: Relative to the germline gene, one junction end is altered; a read error may explain this. The chain joins TRBV7-7 to TRBJ2-5; 7 nucleotides line up with TRBD1. This CDR3 is built from 14 residues. Germline lookup yields CDR1 SSHAT and CDR2 FNYEAQ (reference sequence). CDR3 sequence (DNA): TGTGCTAGCAGCCCGACAGGGCCACAAGAGACCCAGTACTTC. This translates into CASSPTGPQETQYF. The variable domain in full, completed from reference TRBV7-7 and TRBJ2-5, reads GAGVSQSPRYKVTKRGQDVTLRCDPISSHATLYWYQQALGQGPEFLTYFNYEAQPDKSGLPSDRFSAERPEGSISTLTIQRTEQRDSAMYRCASSPTGPQETQYFGPGTRLLVL.

The chain links TRBV29-1 to TRBJ1-2; the D is unclear. The V gene lost 4 bases and the J gene lost 8 bases, with 11 bases spanning the gap. Looked up from germline, CDR1 is SQVTM and CDR2 is ANQGSEA. The CDR3 extends over 11 amino acids. CDR3 nucleotide sequence: TGCAGCGTTGTTAGAGGAAGAGGCTACACCTTC. Its protein is CSVVRGRGYTF.

The chain combines TRBV6-1 with TRBJ2-7; D possibly corresponds to TRBD2 (7 bases). The CDR3 loop spans 15 amino acids. Per the germline V gene, CDR1 is MNHNS and CDR2 is SASEGT. Trimming removed 6 bases at V and 2 bases at J, with 17 bases between. CDR3 bases: TGTGCCAGCAGACTTGGGGGGGCGAACACCTACGAGCAGTACTTC. Protein: CASRLGGANTYEQYF.

Note on this clone: At the DNA level, this CDR3 is encoded by other sequences in the same sample as well. The rearrangement uses TRBV30 and TRBJ1-6; 8 bases map to TRBD1. J was trimmed by 8 bases and V by 3 bases; bases with no gene match: 9. This CDR3 comprises 15 residues. CDR1 is GTSNPN and CDR2 is SVGIG in the germline V gene (reference sequence). DNA for the CDR3: TGTGCCTGGAGACACAGGGGGTGCGGGTATTCACCCCTCCACTTT. Translation gives CAWRHRGCGYSPLHF. Looking up the rest from reference TRBV30 and TRBJ1-6 gives the full variable domain: SQTIHQWPATLVQPVGSPLSLECTVEGTSNPNLYWYRQAAGRGLQLLFYSVGIGQISSEVPQNLSASRPQDRQFILSSKKLLLSDSGFYLCAWRHRGCGYSPLHFGNGTRLTVT.

This clone was seen a few times. The V gene is TRBV11-1, the J gene TRBJ2-3, with TRBD1 matching 7 bases. There are 13 residues in the CDR3. Trimming removed 7 bases from V and 2 bases from J; junction bases left unmatched: 3. Germline values: CDR1 SGHAT, CDR2 FQDESV (reference sequence). Here the CDR3 reads CASNRGDTDTQYF. The CDR3 DNA is TGTGCCAGCAACAGGGGCGACACAGATACGCAGTATTTT.

In this sample, this clone turned up once. The rearrangement uses TRBV4-3 and TRBJ2-3; the match to TRBD1 covers 9 bases. Germline values: CDR1 LGHNA, CDR2 YSLEER. After removal of 1 base from V and 2 bases from J, the junction contained 7 bases not matched to a gene. CDR3 length: 17 residues. The CDR3 DNA follows: TGCGCCAGCAGCCAAGGGTCGGGACAGGGAATCACAGATACGCAGTATTTT. This gives the protein CASSQGSGQGITDTQYF.

This clone was counted once. The rearrangement joins TRBV6-5 to TRBJ2-7; no firm D call. The CDR3 runs to 15 residues. Trimming left V 2 bases short and J 2 bases short, with 13 bases between. In germline, CDR1 is MNHEY, CDR2 SVGAGI. The chain's CDR3 is CASSYEVFPPYEQYF. In nucleotides, the CDR3 is TGTGCCAGCAGTTACGAGGTTTTCCCTCCCTACGAGCAGTACTTC.

This clone appeared a few times. The chain employs TRBV4-3 and TRBJ2-7; D unclear. CDR3 length equals 14 residues. Germline loops: CDR1 LGHNA, CDR2 YSLEER. The V end was cut by 0 bases, the J end by 6 bases, with 12 bases between. This CDR3 is CASSQDEAGGEQYF. CDR3 bases: TGCGCCAGCAGCCAAGACGAGGCCGGCGGCGAGCAGTACTTC.

This clone showed up just once. The rearrangement joins TRBV4-3 to TRBJ2-2; 10 bases line up with TRBD2. The CDR3 length is 17 residues. Germline V lookup: CDR1 LGHNA, CDR2 YSLEER. V lost 0 bases, J lost 6 bases, and 7 bases stayed unmatched. The CDR3 loop reads CASSQDLAGALAGELFF. CDR3 in DNA: TGCGCCAGCAGCCAAGACCTAGCGGGAGCCCTAGCCGGGGAGCTGTTTTTT.